The rows below give T cell receptor beta chains drawn from one sample of a study of cytomegalovirus exposure and HLA in healthy donors. TCRdb keeps only in-frame clones here, not all; method: immunoSEQ multiplex PCR. The data hold some 54,000 clones, with approximately 80% observed a single time. The sequenced material came from PBMCs. These receptors were taken from a male donor in good health and CMV-seronegative. Both conserved end residues are part of each CDR3. A D gene is named only where the DNA matches it firmly. Clone size, where shown, is once, few, many, or a class for clones that have expanded.

>-|TRBJ1-3|-|TRBV10-1
CASRVGASGNTIYF
TGCGCCAGCCGGGTGGGGGCCTCTGGAAACACCATATATTTT
>-|TRBJ1-1|TRBD1|TRBV6-1
CASRGRQGRNTEAFF
TGTGCCAGCAGGGGGAGACAGGGAAGGAACACTGAAGCTTTCTTT
>-|TRBJ1-1|-|TRBV5-6
CASSWMEVGTEAFF
TGTGCCAGCAGCTGGATGGAGGTGGGGACTGAAGCTTTCTTT
>-|TRBJ1-5|-|TRBV30
CAWRRGGQPQHF
TGTGCCTGGAGACGAGGAGGTCAGCCCCAGCATTTT
>-|TRBJ2-7|TRBD1|TRBV7-2
CASTHRGIHEQYF
TGTGCCAGCACACACAGGGGAATCCACGAGCAGTACTTC
>once|TRBJ1-3|-|TRBV6-1
CASRAGSGNTIYF
TGTGCCAGCAGAGCAGGCTCTGGAAACACCATATATTTT
>-|TRBJ2-7|-|TRBV7-2
CASSLPSYEQYF
TGTGCCAGCAGCTTACCGTCCTACGAGCAGTACTTC
>-|TRBJ1-2|-|TRBV5-6
CASSPDSRQTSYGYTF
TGTGCCAGCAGCCCCGACAGCCGACAAACATCTTATGGCTACACCTTC
>-|TRBJ2-1|-|TRBV30
CAWSAGLVGDEQFF
TGTGCCTGGAGTGCGGGTCTCGTCGGGGATGAGCAGTTCTTC
>-|TRBJ2-7|-|TRBV5-4
CASSLNQGRSEQYF
TGTGCCAGCAGCTTGAATCAGGGTCGCAGCGAGCAGTACTTC
>-|TRBJ2-7|TRBD1|TRBV5-4
CASSLGTGAYEQYF
TGTGCCAGCAGCTTGGGGACAGGGGCTTACGAGCAGTACTTC
>-|TRBJ1-1|TRBD1|TRBV4-1
CASSQVGQGTEAFF
TGCGCCAGCAGCCAAGTAGGACAGGGCACTGAAGCTTTCTTT
>-|TRBJ2-3|-|TRBV6-1
CASSGHLSTDTQYF
TGTGCCAGCAGTGGCCATCTAAGCACAGATACGCAGTATTTT
>-|TRBJ2-5|TRBD2|TRBV7-2
CASSFGLAGGETQYF
TGTGCCAGCAGCTTCGGACTAGCGGGGGGAGAGACCCAGTACTTC
>-|TRBJ2-1|TRBD2|TRBV19
CASSAGTSGGAGYNEQFF
TGTGCCAGTAGTGCCGGGACTAGCGGGGGGGCTGGTTATAATGAGCAGTTCTTC
>-|TRBJ1-2|-|TRBV18
CASSPALMTANYGYTF
TGTGCCAGCTCACCTGCGCTAATGACAGCAAACTATGGCTACACCTTC
>once|TRBJ1-2|TRBD1|TRBV7-8
CASSGDRGYYGYTF
TGTGCCAGCAGCGGGGACAGGGGGTACTATGGCTACACCTTC
>-|TRBJ2-6|TRBD1|TRBV5-8
CASSSGQGLHSGANVLTF
TGTGCCAGCAGCTCGGGACAGGGCCTACACTCTGGGGCCAACGTCCTGACTTTC
>-|TRBJ1-1|-|TRBV23-1
CASPSGGPGGTEAFF
TGCGCCAGCCCGTCGGGGGGACCGGGGGGCACTGAAGCTTTCTTT
>-|TRBJ1-2|TRBD1|TRBV27
CASSFIRGDFGYTF
TGTGCCAGCAGTTTCATCAGGGGGGACTTCGGCTACACCTTC
>-|TRBJ1-1|TRBD1|TRBV9
CASSRSAQGTASVEAFF
TGTGCCAGCAGCCGAAGCGCACAGGGGACGGCTTCCGTAGAAGCTTTCTTT
>-|TRBJ1-4|-|TRBV7-2
CASSQSIRADSNEKLFF
TGTGCCAGCAGCCAGTCTATTCGTGCGGACTCGAATGAAAAACTGTTTTTT
>-|TRBJ2-3|TRBD2|TRBV2
CASSEDGGLAKEDTQYF
TGTGCCAGCAGTGAAGACGGAGGACTAGCCAAGGAAGATACGCAGTATTTT
>-|TRBJ2-3|TRBD2|TRBV7-2
CASSPLRSGADTQYF
TGTGCCAGCAGCCCCCTTCGGAGCGGGGCGGATACGCAGTATTTT
>-|TRBJ1-1|-|TRBV13
CASSFGERNTEAFF
TGTGCCAGCAGCTTCGGGGAGAGGAACACTGAAGCTTTCTTT
>-|TRBJ2-3|-|TRBV5-6
CASSLVENTQYF
TGTGCCAGCAGCTTGGTCGAGAATACGCAGTATTTT
>few|TRBJ1-5|-|TRBV25-1
CASSPVRSDQPQHF
TGTGCCAGCAGTCCCGTTCGCAGCGATCAGCCCCAGCATTTT
>-|TRBJ2-3|TRBD2|TRBV19
CASSHTSGGARDTQYF
TGTGCCAGTAGTCATACTAGCGGGGGGGCCAGAGATACGCAGTATTTT
>-|TRBJ1-4|-|TRBV11-2
CASSLGEAREKLFF
TGTGCCAGCAGCTTGGGGGAGGCGAGGGAAAAACTGTTTTTT
>-|TRBJ2-7|TRBD1|TRBV19
CASSIGTGAEQYF
TGTGCCAGTAGTATAGGGACAGGGGCCGAGCAGTACTTC
>-|TRBJ1-1|-|TRBV29-1
CSVETQANTEAFF
TGCAGCGTTGAAACCCAGGCGAACACTGAAGCTTTCTTT
>-|TRBJ1-6|TRBD1|TRBV30
CAWRDRANSPLHF
TGTGCCTGGCGGGACAGGGCTAATTCACCCCTCCACTTT
>-|TRBJ1-4|TRBD1|TRBV19
CASSGLTGRDEKLFF
TGTGCCAGTAGTGGCTTGACAGGGCGCGATGAAAAACTGTTTTTT
>-|TRBJ2-3|-|TRBV7-2
CASSLDRLPDTQYF
TGTGCCAGCAGCCTCGACAGGCTACCAGATACGCAGTATTTT
>-|TRBJ1-2|-|TRBV7-2
CASSLTPRDGYTF
TGTGCCAGCAGCTTAACCCCCCGAGATGGCTACACCTTC
>-|TRBJ1-1|TRBD1|TRBV5-1
CASSLDRGLGMNTEAFF
TGCGCCAGCAGCTTGGACAGGGGGCTAGGGATGAACACTGAAGCTTTCTTT
>-|TRBJ1-3|TRBD1|TRBV6-6
CASSYPGTGGRNTIYF
TGTGCCAGCAGTTATCCCGGGACAGGGGGTAGAAACACCATATATTTT
>-|TRBJ2-1|-|TRBV5-1
CASSSGLLTYNEQFF
TGCGCCAGCAGCTCCGGACTCCTCACCTACAATGAGCAGTTCTTC
>few|TRBJ1-2|TRBD1|TRBV10-3
CAISGTENYGYTF
TGTGCCATCAGCGGGACAGAGAACTATGGCTACACCTTC
>-|TRBJ2-3|TRBD2|TRBV11-2
CASSLGVSGGTDTQYF
TGTGCCAGCAGCTTAGGGGTTAGCGGGGGCACAGATACGCAGTATTTT
>-|TRBJ2-2|TRBD2|TRBV7-2
CASSASGGRNTGELFF
TGTGCCAGCAGCGCGAGCGGGGGGCGTAACACCGGGGAGCTGTTTTTT
>-|TRBJ2-1|TRBD2|TRBV4-3
CASSPELGLGLYNEQFF
TGCGCCAGCAGCCCGGAACTCGGACTAGGCTTGTACAATGAGCAGTTCTTC
>-|TRBJ2-1|-|TRBV27
CASSLLVGTSYNEQFF
TGTGCCAGCAGTTTATTAGTCGGTACCTCCTACAATGAGCAGTTCTTC
>once|TRBJ2-3|-|TRBV7-9
CASSPSRGRRDTQYF
TGTGCCAGCAGCCCGAGCAGGGGCCGTAGGGATACGCAGTATTTT
>few|TRBJ1-6|-|TRBV19
CASQAVGQDSSYNSPLHF
TGTGCCAGCCAGGCCGTTGGGCAGGATAGCTCCTATAATTCACCCCTCCACTTT
>few|TRBJ1-2|-|TRBV9
CASSPPGGNYGCTF
TGTGCCAGCAGCCCCCCGGGGGGGAACTATGGCTGCACCTTC
>-|TRBJ2-1|-|TRBV29-1
CSVGVVRVNEQFF
TGCAGCGTTGGGGTTGTGAGGGTCAATGAGCAGTTCTTC
>-|TRBJ1-5|-|TRBV2
CASRGPQGYSNQPQHF
TGTGCCAGCAGGGGCCCCCAGGGGTATAGCAATCAGCCCCAGCATTTT
>-|TRBJ2-3|TRBD2|TRBV27
CASSVGLDDTQYF
TGTGCCAGCAGTGTAGGACTAGATGATACGCAGTATTTT
>-|TRBJ1-1|-|TRBV14
CASSQRGNTEAFF
TGTGCCAGCAGCCAAAGGGGGAACACTGAAGCTTTCTTT
>-|TRBJ1-2|-|TRBV7-2
CASTALQGVYGYTF
TGTGCCAGCACAGCACTCCAGGGCGTCTATGGCTACACCTTC
>-|TRBJ2-7|TRBD1|TRBV29-1
CSVAPGQGTDEQYF
TGCAGCGTTGCCCCGGGACAGGGGACCGACGAGCAGTACTTC
>-|TRBJ2-4|-|TRBV5-8
CASSSFWSVNIQYF
TGTGCCAGCAGCTCGTTTTGGAGCGTAAACATTCAGTACTTC